One and the same sample provided the 24 T cell receptor beta chains below, sequenced in a study of blood T cell repertoires in COVID-19. Sequenced by immunoSEQ multiplex PCR; TCRdb stores in-frame clones only, minus some. Here the sample spans around 400,000 clones, about 88% being singletons. Sequenced input: PBMCs or T cells enriched from blood (not recorded which). The receptor set was obtained from a woman between 18 and 29 years old who had been exposed to COVID-19.

J is TRBJ2-1 and V is TRBV18, with TRBD2 matching over 12 bases. The CDR3 has 14 residues. The trim removed 5 bases at V and 10 bases at J, leaving 6 bases unmatched. Germline assignment: CDR1 KGHSH and CDR2 LQKENI. The CDR3 is CASSSSGGASEQFF. The DNA of the CDR3 is TGTGCCAGCTCATCTAGCGGGGGGGCATCCGAGCAGTTCTTC.

The chain links TRBV3-1 (or the pseudogene TRBV3-2) to TRBJ2-7; 11 nucleotides agree with TRBD2. This CDR3 region has 16 residues. The germline CDR1 and CDR2 sequences are LGHDT and YNNKEL (reference sequence). With V trimmed by 1 base and J by 5 bases, 7 bases remained unmatched. For the CDR3, the DNA is TGTGCCAGCAGCCAAGTAGGGAGACTAGCGGGAAACGAGCAGTACTTC. It is translated as CASSQVGRLAGNEQYF.

The CDR3 region has the DNA TGTGCCAGCAGACCTAGAGTTAATCAGCCCCAGCATTTT. Translation gives CASRPRVNQPQHF. This rearrangement joins TRBV27 to TRBJ1-5, with no clear D. Germline V gene sequence: CDR1 MNHEY, CDR2 SMNVEV (reference sequence). The CDR3 totals 13 residues. Trimming pared 6 bases from V and 4 bases from J, leaving 10 bases between.

The chain recombines TRBV7-2 with TRBJ1-1, with D maybe TRBD1 (6 bases). The CDR3 sequence is 15 residues long. V lost 1 base and J lost 5, with 14 bases in between. Germline V gene sequence: CDR1 SGHTA, CDR2 FQGNSA. CDR3: CASSLEAGVGTEAFF. The CDR3 region has the DNA TGTGCCAGCAGCTTAGAGGCAGGGGTGGGTACTGAAGCTTTCTTT.

The rearrangement links TRBV5-4 to TRBJ2-2, with 10 bases that match TRBD1. V lost 4 bases and J lost 5; bases outside the gene matches: 8. This CDR3 is built from 16 residues. CDR1 is SGHNT and CDR2 is YYREEE in the germline V gene (reference sequence). CDR3 residues: CASSPGQGLSTGELFF. In DNA form, the CDR3 reads TGTGCCAGCAGCCCGGGACAGGGGCTTTCTACCGGGGAGCTGTTTTTT. Drawing the rest from reference TRBV5-4 and TRBJ2-2, the complete variable domain is ETGVTQSPTHLIKTRGQQVTLRCSSQSGHNTVSWYQQALGQGPQFIFQYYREEENGRGNFPPRFSGLQFPNYSSELNVNALELDDSALYLCASSPGQGLSTGELFFGEGSRLTVL.

The V gene is TRBV30, the J gene TRBJ1-5; the D gene is possibly TRBD1 (5 bases). The germline V gene has CDR1 GTSNPN and CDR2 SVGIG (reference sequence). This CDR3 spans 14 amino acids. V dropped 2 bases and J dropped 2 bases, with 10 bases sitting between them. The CDR3 bases are TGTGCCTGGAGTCCGGACAACGGCAATCAGCCCCAGCATTTT. Protein product: CAWSPDNGNQPQHF.

The chain uses TRBV6-2 or TRBV6-3 and TRBJ1-2, with D perhaps matching TRBD1 (6 bases). Germline V lookup: CDR1 MNHEY, CDR2 SVGEGT. The CDR3 sequence is 14 residues long. Trimming stripped 4 bases from V and 4 bases from J, with 13 bases between. CDR3 DNA sequence: TGTGCCAGCAGTTCCACCGGGACACCCTATGGCTACACCTTC. Translating it yields CASSSTGTPYGYTF.

The chain links TRBV19 to TRBJ2-2, with 11 bases matching TRBD2. V dropped 9 bases and J dropped 7; count of bases not matched to a gene: 7. The CDR3 spans 14 residues. Germline V gene sequence: CDR1 LNHDA, CDR2 SQIVND (reference sequence). This chain's CDR3 is CASKLAGGIGELFF. DNA for the CDR3: TGTGCCAGCAAGCTAGCGGGGGGTATCGGGGAGCTGTTTTTT.

The chain recombines TRBV11-2 with TRBJ1-5; D ambiguous. CDR3 length: 13 amino acids. Germline CDR1 SGHAT, CDR2 FQNNGV. Trimming stripped 7 bases from V and 7 bases from J, with 14 bases between. The CDR3 bases are TGTGCCAGCACCCTCGGTCCGGGACAGCCCCAGCATTTT. Its protein is CASTLGPGQPQHF. Based on the CDR3 plus reference TRBV11-2 and TRBJ1-5, the full variable domain is EAGVAQSPRYKIIEKRQSVAFWCNPISGHATLYWYQQILGQGPKLLIQFQNNGVVDDSQLPKDRFSAERLKGVDSTLKIQPAKLEDSAVYLCASTLGPGQPQHFGDGTRLSIL.

This clone was found once. The chain uses TRBV5-1 and TRBJ1-4; 11 bases are shared with TRBD1. V lost 2 bases and J lost 7; bases outside the gene matches: 4. CDR1 is SGHRS, CDR2 YFSETQ, per germline. The CDR3 is made up of 15 amino acids. CDR3 sequence (DNA): TGCGCCAGCAGCTTAGGACAGGGGGCAAGTGAAAAACTGTTTTTT. This codes for CASSLGQGASEKLFF.

V usage is TRBV6-6 and J usage is TRBJ2-7; no clear D gene. The CDR3 has 14 residues. CDR1 MNHNY and CDR2 SVGAGI come from the germline V gene (reference sequence). Trimming removed 5 bases at V and 1 base at J, with 12 bases between. The DNA for the CDR3 is TGTGCCAGCAGTACGAGCCCCGAATCCTACGAGCAGTACTTC. It translates to CASSTSPESYEQYF.

This rearrangement joins TRBV6-5 to TRBJ2-1; D uncertain. V was shortened by 3 bases and J by 0 bases, with 9 bases between the two germline ends. The germline V gene encodes CDR1 MNHEY and CDR2 SVGAGI. CDR3 length equals 15 residues. CDR3 sequence reads: CASSYAHGSYNEQFF. The DNA of the CDR3 is TGTGCCAGCAGTTATGCTCACGGCTCCTACAATGAGCAGTTCTTC.

The rearrangement links TRBV6-2 or TRBV6-3 to TRBJ2-7; 7 positions match TRBD1. The germline CDR1 and CDR2 sequences are MNHEY and SVGEGT. After removal of 0 bases from V and 5 bases from J, the junction contained 7 bases not matched to a gene. The CDR3 has 15 residues. As DNA, the CDR3 is TGTGCCAGCAGTTACTCAGACAGGGACGGCAACGAGCAGTACTTC. Its protein product is CASSYSDRDGNEQYF.

The rearrangement joins TRBV11-2 to TRBJ1-3; TRBD1 is a possible D gene (5 bases). From germline, CDR1 is SGHAT and CDR2 FQNNGV. This CDR3 comprises 14 residues. The ends were cut back, 1 base at V and 2 bases at J, with 6 bases in the middle. In DNA form, the CDR3 reads TGTGCCAGCAGCTTAGCAGGGACTGGAAACACCATATATTTT. It translates to CASSLAGTGNTIYF.

The chain uses TRBV28 and TRBJ1-6, with D perhaps TRBD1 (6 bases). Trimming removed 5 bases from V and 9 bases from J, with 14 bases in between. The CDR3 is made up of 14 amino acids. From germline, CDR1 is MDHEN and CDR2 SYDVKM. The CDR3 nucleotides are TGTGCCAGCAGTCACAGGGTAGAAGGTTCACCCCTCCACTTT. Residues: CASSHRVEGSPLHF. The variable domain in full, completed from reference TRBV28 and TRBJ1-6, reads DVKVTQSSRYLVKRTGEKVFLECVQDMDHENMFWYRQDPGLGLRLIYFSYDVKMKEKGDIPEGYSVSREKKERFSLILESASTNQTSMYLCASSHRVEGSPLHFGNGTRLTVT.

CDR3 residues: CASSATGAYGYTF. The CDR3 DNA is TGTGCCAGCAGTGCCACAGGGGCCTATGGCTACACCTTC. V and J are TRBV27 and TRBJ1-2, with 7 bases fitting TRBD1. The CDR3 loop spans 13 amino acids. After removal of 5 bases from V and 4 bases from J, the junction contained 4 bases not matched to a gene. Germline CDR1 MNHEY, CDR2 SMNVEV (reference sequence).

The V and J genes are TRBV5-5 and TRBJ2-5, with 14 nucleotides matching TRBD2. The germline V gene encodes CDR1 SGHKS and CDR2 YYEKEE (reference sequence). There are 19 residues in the CDR3. The V gene end was trimmed by 0 bases and the J gene end by 4 bases; junction bases not matched to a gene: 11. The CDR3 protein is CASSLARQPGLAGAETQYF. The CDR3 nucleotides read TGTGCCAGCAGCTTGGCTCGACAGCCGGGACTAGCGGGAGCAGAGACCCAGTACTTC.

The V call is TRBV11-2, the J call TRBJ1-6; D gene unclear. Trimming shortened V by 7 bases and J by 8 bases, and 18 bases separated the two germline ends. This CDR3 is 15 amino acids long. Germline V gene sequence: CDR1 SGHAT, CDR2 FQNNGV. CDR3 loop: CASTRTGGTHSPLHF. CDR3 DNA sequence: TGTGCCAGCACGAGGACCGGAGGAACTCATTCACCCCTCCACTTT.

The rearrangement joins TRBV3-1 (or the pseudogene TRBV3-2) to TRBJ2-1, with 11 positions matching TRBD1. The CDR3 contains 14 residues. Germline-derived CDR1 and CDR2 are LGHDT and YNNKEL (reference sequence). Trimming removed 3 bases from V and 12 bases from J; junction bases left unmatched: 7. CDR3 sequence: CASSQWDRGLGQFF. The CDR3 DNA reads TGTGCCAGCAGCCAGTGGGACAGGGGGTTGGGGCAGTTCTTC.

The chain has TRBV28 and TRBJ1-6; 9 bases are a match to TRBD1. V gave up 6 bases and J gave up 1 base; unmatched junction bases: 7. The germline V gene has CDR1 MDHEN and CDR2 SYDVKM. The CDR3 is 17 residues long. The CDR3 DNA reads TGTGCCAGCAGGCCCGCCGGGACAGGGTCCTATAATTCACCCCTCCACTTT. Protein product: CASRPAGTGSYNSPLHF.

This chain joins TRBV9 and TRBJ2-7; D possibly corresponds to TRBD2 (5 bases). The CDR3 extends over 14 amino acids. CDR1 is SGDLS and CDR2 is YYNGEE in the germline V gene. V was trimmed by 3 bases and J by 0 bases, leaving 10 bases between them. CDR3 protein: CASSAGLDSYEQYF. In nucleotides, the CDR3 is TGTGCCAGCAGCGCCGGACTCGACTCCTACGAGCAGTACTTC.

The CDR3 loop is CASSLVNSKETQYF. DNA of the CDR3: TGCGCCAGCAGCTTGGTAAACAGCAAAGAGACCCAGTACTTC. The genes are TRBV5-1 and TRBJ2-5, with D hard to call. Trimming shortened V by 0 bases and J by 3 bases, and 9 bases separated the two germline ends. Per the germline V gene, CDR1 is SGHRS and CDR2 is YFSETQ. The CDR3 has 14 amino acids.

This rearrangement joins TRBV6-5 to TRBJ2-2; a weak D match, TRBD1 (6 bases). Trimming stripped 2 bases from V and 4 bases from J, with 11 bases between. CDR1 is MNHEY and CDR2 is SVGAGI in the germline V gene. This CDR3 has 15 amino acids. This CDR3 is CASSYKGESTGELFF. The CDR3 bases are TGTGCCAGCAGTTACAAGGGGGAGTCCACCGGGGAGCTGTTTTTT.

J is TRBJ2-1 and V is TRBV28, with D possibly being TRBD2 (6 bases). The CDR3 is 17 residues long. The germline V gene has CDR1 MDHEN and CDR2 SYDVKM. V dropped 2 bases and J dropped 0 bases, with 14 bases sitting between them. This CDR3 is CASSLDPRDFSYNEQFF. The DNA of the CDR3 is TGTGCCAGCAGTTTAGACCCTAGGGACTTCTCCTACAATGAGCAGTTCTTC.